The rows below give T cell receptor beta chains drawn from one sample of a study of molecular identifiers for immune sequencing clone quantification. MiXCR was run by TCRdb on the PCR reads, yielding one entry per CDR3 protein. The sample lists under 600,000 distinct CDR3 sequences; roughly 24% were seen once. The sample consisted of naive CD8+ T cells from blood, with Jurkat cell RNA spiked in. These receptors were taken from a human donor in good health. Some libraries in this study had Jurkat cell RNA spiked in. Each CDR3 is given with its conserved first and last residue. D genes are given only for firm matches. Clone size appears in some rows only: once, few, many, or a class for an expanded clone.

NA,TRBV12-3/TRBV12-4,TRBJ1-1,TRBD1,CASIKTGDGAFF,TGTGCCAGCATTAAAACAGGGGATGGAGCTTTCTTT
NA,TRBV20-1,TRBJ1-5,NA,CSARQAEVLSDAPQHF,TGCAGTGCTAGACAGGCAGAGGTTCTTTCCGACGCGCCCCAGCATTTT
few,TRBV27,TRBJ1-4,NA,CASSLLPGATNEKLFF,TGTGCCAGCAGTCTACTTCCAGGGGCCACTAATGAAAAACTGTTTTTT
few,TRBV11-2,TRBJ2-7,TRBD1,CASSLAGTENEQYF,TGTGCCAGCAGCTTAGCCGGGACAGAGAATGAGCAGTACTTC
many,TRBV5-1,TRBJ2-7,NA,CASSLGSTYEQYF,TGCGCCAGCAGCTTGGGCAGCACCTACGAGCAGTACTTC
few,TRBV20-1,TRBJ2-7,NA,CSARGSGHGQYEQYF,TGCAGTGCTAGGGGGTCGGGACACGGTCAGTACGAGCAGTACTTC
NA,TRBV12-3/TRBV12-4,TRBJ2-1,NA,CASSFDLGEQFF,TGTGCCAGCAGTTTTGATCTAGGGGAGCAGTTCTTC
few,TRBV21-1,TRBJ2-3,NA,CASSKVSGHRLSPDTQYF,TGTGCCAGCAGCAAAGTCTCGGGACACCGACTCAGCCCAGATACGCAGTATTTT
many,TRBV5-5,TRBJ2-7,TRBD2,CASSRTSRRYEQYF,TGTGCCAGCAGTCGGACTAGTCGCCGCTACGAGCAGTACTTC
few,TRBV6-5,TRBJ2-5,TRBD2,CASSWGTSGSGETQYF,TGTGCCAGCAGTTGGGGGACTAGCGGCAGTGGGGAGACCCAGTACTTC
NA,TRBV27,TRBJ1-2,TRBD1,CASSLSQFLGQGGYGYTF,TGTGCCAGCAGTTTATCGCAGTTTTTAGGACAGGGAGGCTATGGCTACACCTTC
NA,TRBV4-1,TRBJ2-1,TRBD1,CASSQDPGTVSYNEQFF,TGCGCCAGCAGCCAAGATCCAGGGACAGTCTCCTACAATGAGCAGTTCTTC
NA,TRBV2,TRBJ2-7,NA,CASWKGTLTYEQYF,TGTGCCAGCTGGAAAGGGACACTAACCTACGAGCAGTACTTC
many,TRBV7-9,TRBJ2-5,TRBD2,CASSFQGLAGVRVSETQYF,TGTGCCAGCAGCTTTCAAGGACTAGCGGGAGTGAGAGTTTCAGAGACCCAGTACTTC
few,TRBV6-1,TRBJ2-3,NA,CASSELRAPSTDTQYF,TGTGCCAGCAGTGAACTGAGGGCCCCTAGCACAGATACGCAGTATTTT
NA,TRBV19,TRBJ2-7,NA,CASSIVVSNEQYF,TGTGCCAGTAGTATAGTTGTCAGCAACGAGCAGTACTTC
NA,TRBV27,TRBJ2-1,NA,CASSFLQNNEQFF,TGTGCCAGCAGTTTTTTGCAGAACAATGAGCAGTTCTTC
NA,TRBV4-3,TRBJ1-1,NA,CASSQGFDSRDTEAFF,TGCGCCAGCAGCCAAGGGTTCGACAGTCGGGACACTGAAGCTTTCTTT
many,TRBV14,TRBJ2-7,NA,CASSPAQTGEQYF,TGTGCCAGCAGCCCAGCCCAAACGGGGGAGCAGTACTTC
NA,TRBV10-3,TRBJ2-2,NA,CAINKNIGELFF,TGTGCCATCAACAAGAACATCGGGGAGCTGTTTTTT
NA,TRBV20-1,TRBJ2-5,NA,CSARDRPKTKYQETQYF,TGCAGTGCTAGAGATAGGCCTAAGACAAAGTACCAAGAGACCCAGTACTTC
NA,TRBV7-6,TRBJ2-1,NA,CASSLEVGWLEEQFF,TGTGCCAGCAGCTTAGAAGTGGGCTGGCTAGAGGAGCAGTTCTTC
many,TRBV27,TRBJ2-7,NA,CASSLSFSRTEQYF,TGTGCCAGCAGTTTATCGTTCAGCAGGACAGAGCAGTACTTC
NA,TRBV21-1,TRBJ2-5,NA,CVSSKGCESGETQETQYF,TGTGTCAGCAGCAAAGGATGTGAGTCTGGGGAAACCCAGGAGACCCAGTACTTC
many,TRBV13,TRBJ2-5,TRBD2,CASSERGPKETQYF,TGTGCCAGCAGCGAGCGGGGGCCGAAGGAGACCCAGTACTTC
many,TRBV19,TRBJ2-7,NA,CASSSDGTYEQYF,TGTGCCAGTAGTAGCGACGGGACCTACGAGCAGTACTTC
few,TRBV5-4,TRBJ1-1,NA,CASIDRPSAGTEAFF,TGTGCCAGCATCGACAGGCCCTCGGCGGGCACTGAAGCTTTCTTT
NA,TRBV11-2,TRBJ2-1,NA,CASSLQISFYNEQFF,TGTGCCAGCAGCTTGCAGATTAGTTTCTACAATGAGCAGTTCTTC
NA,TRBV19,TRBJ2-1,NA,CASSIDLGNEQFF,TGTGCCAGTAGTATAGATTTGGGCAATGAGCAGTTCTTC
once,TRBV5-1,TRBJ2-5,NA,CASSLAQGQEPQYF,TGCGCCAGCAGCTTGGCCCAGGGGCAAGAGCCCCAGTACTTC
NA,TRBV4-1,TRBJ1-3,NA,CASSQETTFTTTIYF,TGCGCCAGCAGCCAAGAAACCACGTTCACTACCACCATATATTTT
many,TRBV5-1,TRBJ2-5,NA,CASSDLYQETQYF,TGCGCCAGCAGCGACCTGTACCAAGAGACCCAGTACTTC
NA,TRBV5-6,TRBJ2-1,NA,CASSLESGGASEQFF,TGTGCCAGCAGCTTGGAGTCTGGGGGGGCAAGTGAGCAGTTCTTC
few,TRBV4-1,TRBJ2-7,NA,CASSPQPSYEQYF,TGCGCCAGCAGCCCGCAGCCTTCCTACGAGCAGTACTTC
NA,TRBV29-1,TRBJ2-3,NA,CSVEDPRRTGTQYF,TGCAGCGTTGAAGATCCCCGGAGAACAGGTACGCAGTATTTT
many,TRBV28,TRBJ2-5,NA,CASSLRGPRTSQETQYF,TGTGCCAGCAGTTTGCGTGGTCCCAGGACATCCCAAGAGACCCAGTACTTC
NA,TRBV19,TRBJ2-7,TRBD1,CASSVTRDSLYEQCF,TGTGCCAGTAGTGTCACTCGGGACAGCCTCTACGAGCAGTGCTTC
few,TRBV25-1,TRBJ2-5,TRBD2,CASSEPRTSGAEETQYF,TGTGCCAGCAGTGAGCCTCGGACTAGCGGGGCCGAAGAGACCCAGTACTTC
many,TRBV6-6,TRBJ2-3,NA,CASSESRIADTQYF,TGTGCCAGCAGTGAGTCTAGAATCGCAGATACGCAGTATTTT
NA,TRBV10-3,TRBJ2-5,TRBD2,CAISESASGGETQYF,TGTGCCATCAGTGAGTCGGCTAGCGGGGGAGAGACCCAGTACTTC
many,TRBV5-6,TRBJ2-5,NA,CASSLMPGPLQETQYF,TGTGCCAGCAGCTTGATGCCAGGGCCCCTCCAAGAGACCCAGTACTTC
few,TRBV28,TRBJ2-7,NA,CASSRSAGSYEQYF,TGTGCCAGCAGTCGCAGTGCCGGGAGCTACGAGCAGTACTTC
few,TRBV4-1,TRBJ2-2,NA,CASSVQDYTGELFF,TGCGCCAGCAGCGTACAGGACTACACCGGGGAGCTGTTTTTT
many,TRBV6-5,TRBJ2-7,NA,CASSWGDYSYEQYF,TGTGCCAGCAGTTGGGGGGATTACTCCTACGAGCAGTACTTC
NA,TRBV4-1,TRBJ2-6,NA,CASSQDHRVRANVLTF,TGCGCCAGCAGCCAAGACCACAGGGTTAGGGCCAACGTCCTGACTTTC
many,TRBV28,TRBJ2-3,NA,CASSLFGFGTDTQYF,TGTGCCAGCAGTTTATTTGGGTTTGGCACAGATACGCAGTATTTT
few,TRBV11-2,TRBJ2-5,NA,CASSSQGAGAKETQYF,TGTGCCAGCAGCTCCCAGGGGGCGGGAGCCAAAGAGACCCAGTACTTC
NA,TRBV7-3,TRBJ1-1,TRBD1,CASSSGTGRRTEAFF,TGTGCCAGCAGCTCGGGGACAGGTAGACGCACTGAAGCTTTCTTT
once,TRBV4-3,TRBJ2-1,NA,CASSQGVAGRNEQFF,TGCGCCAGCAGCCAGGGCGTGGCAGGGCGGAATGAGCAGTTCTTC
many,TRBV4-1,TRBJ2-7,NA,CASSQDRAGLTYEQYF,TGCGCCAGCAGCCAAGATAGAGCGGGTTTAACCTACGAGCAGTACTTC